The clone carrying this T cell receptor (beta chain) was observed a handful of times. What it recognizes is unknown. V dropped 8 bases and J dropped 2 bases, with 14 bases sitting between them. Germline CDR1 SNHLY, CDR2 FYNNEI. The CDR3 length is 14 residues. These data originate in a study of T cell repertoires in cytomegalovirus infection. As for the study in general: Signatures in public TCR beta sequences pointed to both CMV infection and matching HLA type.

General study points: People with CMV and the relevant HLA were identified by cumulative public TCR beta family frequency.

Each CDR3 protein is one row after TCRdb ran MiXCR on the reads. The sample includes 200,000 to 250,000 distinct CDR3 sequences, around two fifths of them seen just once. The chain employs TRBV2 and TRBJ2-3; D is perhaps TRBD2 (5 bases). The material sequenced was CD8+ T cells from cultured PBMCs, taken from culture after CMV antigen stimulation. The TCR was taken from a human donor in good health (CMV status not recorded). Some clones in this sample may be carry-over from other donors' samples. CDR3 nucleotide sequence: TGTGCCAGCGCGGAGGACTCGACCACAGATACGCAGTATTTT. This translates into CASAEDSTTDTQYF.